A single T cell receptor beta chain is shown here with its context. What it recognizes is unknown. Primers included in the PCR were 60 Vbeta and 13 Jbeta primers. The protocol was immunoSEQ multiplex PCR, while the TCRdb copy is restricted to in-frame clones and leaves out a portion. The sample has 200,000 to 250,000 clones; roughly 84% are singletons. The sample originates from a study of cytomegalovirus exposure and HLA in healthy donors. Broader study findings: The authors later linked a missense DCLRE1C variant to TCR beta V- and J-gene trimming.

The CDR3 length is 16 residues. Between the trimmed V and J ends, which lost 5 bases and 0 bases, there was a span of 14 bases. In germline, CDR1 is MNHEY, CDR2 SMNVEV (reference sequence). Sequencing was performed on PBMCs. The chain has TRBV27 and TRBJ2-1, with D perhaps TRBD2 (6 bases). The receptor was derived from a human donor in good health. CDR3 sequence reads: CASSARLGSSYNEQFF. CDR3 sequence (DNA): TGTGCCAGCAGTGCCCGTCTCGGGAGCTCCTACAATGAGCAGTTCTTC.